This TCR beta chain was observed in a study of T cells in Graves' hyperthyroidism and ophthalmopathy. Study outcomes and limitations: In the blood, most expanded thyroid clonotypes above 0.001 appeared as well. Using 13 V-J features, a model discriminated ophthalmopathy from stable hyperthyroidism.

Concerning this clonotype itself: Its antigen remains unknown.

Amplification targeted TCR beta CDR3 regions from RNA transcripts. RT-PCR in the first round (using the HTBI primer set) targeted the TCR CDR3. One entry per CDR3 protein, called by TCRdb with MiXCR from the multiplex PCR reads. The sample records just over 550,000 distinct CDR3 sequences, roughly 46% being singletons. Per the germline V gene, CDR1 is WSHSY and CDR2 is SAAADI. This CDR3 is built from 14 residues. V was pared by 10 bases and J by 3 bases, with 9 bases of the junction left unmatched. Graves' hyperthyroidism was deemed stable absent ophthalmopathy progression within 18 months. Subjects aged 18 to 65 presented with newly diagnosed hyperthyroidism of less than 2 months' duration.

This clonotype was obtained from a woman aged 18 to 35 with Graves' hyperthyroidism. The sequenced sample consisted of peripheral blood or thyroid tissue (not recorded which). The V call is TRBV10-2, the J call TRBJ2-7; 10 bases are shared with TRBD1. The CDR3 coding sequence is TGCGCCACCAAATCCGGGACAGGGGTCTACGAGCAGTACTTC. Amino acid sequence: CATKSGTGVYEQYF.